These 18 T cell receptor beta chains originate from one sample sequenced in a study of cytomegalovirus exposure and HLA in healthy donors. The PCR used 60 Vbeta and 13 Jbeta primers. Clones were sequenced by immunoSEQ multiplex PCR, and TCRdb holds only the in-frame ones, with some missing. The sample yields about 180,000 clones, around 80% seen once. The material sequenced was PBMCs. These receptors all stem from a woman in her thirties or forties in good health and CMV-seronegative.

The V gene is TRBV7-9, the J gene TRBJ2-3; TRBD1 aligns across 10 bases. The CDR3 extends over 17 amino acids. The V and J ends lost 8 bases and 2 bases, in that order; junction bases with no gene match: 13. Germline loops: CDR1 SEHNR, CDR2 FQNEAQ (reference sequence). The DNA for the CDR3 is TGTGCCAGCCTACCAGGGACAGGGGCGTTTTTCACAGATACGCAGTATTTT. Amino acids: CASLPGTGAFFTDTQYF.

V and J are TRBV5-4 and TRBJ1-1; 8 bases line up with TRBD1. This CDR3 has 14 amino acids. Trimming took 5 bases from V and 4 from J; bases not matched to a gene: 7. Germline loops: CDR1 SGHNT, CDR2 YYREEE (reference sequence). CDR3 sequence (DNA): TGTGCCAGCAGTCCGGACAGGGTGAGCACTGAAGCTTTCTTT. This codes for CASSPDRVSTEAFF. Variable domain in full (rest from reference TRBV5-4 and TRBJ1-1): ETGVTQSPTHLIKTRGQQVTLRCSSQSGHNTVSWYQQALGQGPQFIFQYYREEENGRGNFPPRFSGLQFPNYSSELNVNALELDDSALYLCASSPDRVSTEAFFGQGTRLTVV.

This chain joins TRBV6-5 and TRBJ2-7; D may be TRBD1 (6 bases). Germline V gene data show CDR1 as MNHEY and CDR2 as SVGAGI. The CDR3 sequence is 12 residues long. Trimming removed 8 bases from V and 7 bases from J, with 15 bases in between. The CDR3 DNA follows: TGTGCCAGCCTGGACAGCGCTATTGAGCAGTACTTC. As protein: CASLDSAIEQYF.

This chain uses TRBV5-1 with TRBJ1-2, with D perhaps matching TRBD1 (5 bases). Germline V lookup: CDR1 SGHRS, CDR2 YFSETQ. The CDR3 totals 12 residues. V lost 7 bases and J 2 bases, leaving 9 bases between the germline ends. In DNA form, the CDR3 reads TGCGCCAGCGGGAGGGACAACTATGGCTACACCTTC. This translates into CASGRDNYGYTF.

This chain links TRBV27 with TRBJ2-1, with 11 bases identical to TRBD2. Looked up from germline, CDR1 is MNHEY and CDR2 is SMNVEV (reference sequence). The junction had 8 bases not matched to a gene; V was cut back by 5 bases and J by 8 bases. The CDR3 sequence is 15 residues long. The CDR3 DNA is TGTGCCAGCAGTCCACTAGCGGGAGTCCTGGATGAGCAGTTCTTC. Its protein is CASSPLAGVLDEQFF.

This clone was counted a few times. The chain recombines TRBV6-6 with TRBJ1-5; the D is unclear. The V gene's germline CDR1 is MNHNY and CDR2 SVGAGI (reference sequence). The CDR3 runs 12 residues. The germline V and J ends were trimmed by 11 bases and 0 bases, with 8 bases remaining between them. The CDR3 region has the DNA TGTGCCGGCGGGTATAGCAATCAGCCCCAGCATTTT. This translates into CAGGYSNQPQHF.

The chain links TRBV15 to TRBJ2-7, with no clear D. V lost 1 base and J lost 4, with 8 bases in between. CDR1 LNHNV and CDR2 YYDKDF come from the germline V gene (reference sequence). This CDR3 has 13 residues. CDR3 nucleotides: TGTGCCACCAGCAGAGCTGGGCAGTACGAGCAGTACTTC. It specifies CATSRAGQYEQYF.

Regarding this clone: Given a much more abundant clone one base away, this may be a read error. This chain joins TRBV7-9 and TRBJ1-5; D is perhaps TRBD1 (6 bases). With 2 bases removed from V and 4 bases from J, the gap between germline ends came to 9 bases. Germline loops: CDR1 SEHNR, CDR2 FQNEAQ (reference sequence). This CDR3 is built from 14 residues. CDR3 loop: CASSLTTGNQPQHF. DNA for the CDR3: TGTGCCAGCAGCTTAACGACAGGTAATCAGCCCCAGCATTTT.

The chain employs TRBV7-2 and TRBJ2-7; maybe TRBD2 (6 bases). V shed 1 base and J shed 4 bases, with 8 bases lying between them. CDR1 and CDR2 from the germline V gene are SGHTA and FQGNSA. This CDR3 is built from 13 residues. The CDR3 DNA reads as TGTGCCAGCAGCTTAGGCGGGGTTTACGAGCAGTACTTC. Translating it yields CASSLGGVYEQYF.

This clone showed up just once. V and J are TRBV9 and TRBJ1-1, with 11 positions matching TRBD1. The J segment lost 7 bases and the V segment lost 3 bases, leaving 5 bases of the junction unmatched. The CDR3 extends over 14 amino acids. From germline, CDR1 is SGDLS and CDR2 YYNGEE. The CDR3 sequence: CASSAGQGAIEAFF. DNA of the CDR3: TGTGCCAGCAGCGCAGGACAGGGGGCAATTGAAGCTTTCTTT.

The chain links TRBV29-1 to TRBJ2-7; no firm D call. The V end was cut by 7 bases, the J end by 3 bases, with 19 bases between. The germline V gene has CDR1 SQVTM and CDR2 ANQGSEA. There are 14 residues in the CDR3. This CDR3 reads CSATSGSGIYEQYF. The CDR3, as DNA: TGCAGCGCCACTTCGGGTAGTGGTATCTACGAGCAGTACTTC.

This clone appeared once. The chain employs TRBV30 and TRBJ2-2; 10 nucleotides agree with TRBD2. Germline V lookup: CDR1 GTSNPN, CDR2 SVGIG (reference sequence). This CDR3 has 14 residues. Trimming at V came to 3 bases and at J to 5 bases, leaving 3 bases not matched to a gene. CDR3 nucleotides: TGTGCCTGGAGACCGGGACTAGCGACCGGGGAGCTGTTTTTT. This encodes CAWRPGLATGELFF.

J is TRBJ2-5 and V is TRBV29-1, with 7 bases that match TRBD1. J gave up 1 base and V 6 bases, and 5 bases lay outside the gene matches. The CDR3 is 13 residues long. In germline, CDR1 is SQVTM, CDR2 ANQGSEA. CDR3 bases: TGCAGCGTCCCCCGGGACAGCCAAGAGACCCAGTACTTC. Its translation is CSVPRDSQETQYF.

The chain's CDR3 is CASSGGQGAIKDEQYF. CDR3 DNA: TGTGCCAGCAGTGGGGGACAGGGGGCGATAAAGGACGAGCAGTACTTC. The rearrangement links TRBV2 to TRBJ2-5; TRBD1 matches at 12 bases. The end of the DNA is better explained by TRBJ2-7, so the J call may be wrong. This CDR3 is 16 amino acids long. Looked up from germline, CDR1 is SNHLY and CDR2 is FYNNEI.

This sequence joins TRBV5-1 and TRBJ1-1, with D perhaps TRBD1 (5 bases). The V gene lost 5 bases and the J gene lost 0 bases, with 14 bases spanning the gap. The germline CDR1 and CDR2 sequences are SGHRS and YFSETQ. The CDR3 is 15 amino acids. The CDR3 spells CASRAKAGLNTEAFF. DNA of the CDR3: TGCGCCAGCAGGGCCAAGGCAGGGCTGAACACTGAAGCTTTCTTT.

This chain links TRBV15 with TRBJ1-5; the match to TRBD1 covers 10 bases. The V and J ends lost 2 bases and 5 bases, in that order; junction bases with no gene match: 6. CDR3 length equals 16 residues. CDR1 is LNHNV, CDR2 YYDKDF, per germline (reference sequence). The chain's CDR3 is CATSRRPGQGHQPQHF. In DNA form, the CDR3 reads TGTGCCACCAGCAGAAGACCGGGACAGGGGCATCAGCCCCAGCATTTT.

This CDR3 is CASSRSGQGVWESNQPQHF. The CDR3 region has the DNA TGTGCCAGCAGTCGTTCCGGACAGGGTGTTTGGGAGAGCAATCAGCCCCAGCATTTT. This rearrangement joins TRBV14 to TRBJ1-5; 8 bases align to TRBD1. Trimming cost V 6 bases and J 1 base; bases outside gene matches: 17. This CDR3 contains 19 residues. The V gene's germline CDR1 is SGHDN and CDR2 FVKESK.

DNA for the CDR3: TGTGCCAGTAGTATATCCCCCCCCGGACTGACTAGCGGGAGTTACAATGAGCAGTTCTTC. It yields the protein CASSISPPGLTSGSYNEQFF. The chain links TRBV19 to TRBJ2-1; 12 bases are shared with TRBD2. V was pared by 2 bases and J by 4 bases, with 15 bases of the junction left unmatched. The CDR3 contains 20 residues. CDR1 and CDR2 from the germline V gene are LNHDA and SQIVND (reference sequence).